This T cell receptor (beta chain) was documented in a study of vaccination and CD4 T cells after COVID-19. The overall study: Six male and four female convalescents took part, two of them Hispanic. Samples taken post-COVID came a median around 3.5 months after diagnosis, ranging from 35 to 161.

V was pared by 0 bases and J by 1 base, with 2 bases of the junction left unmatched. This CDR3 comprises 16 residues. Germline V gene data show CDR1 as DFQATT and CDR2 as SNEGSKA (reference sequence). A single record per CDR3 protein comes from TCRdb applying MiXCR to the PCR reads. The table lists about 33,000 distinct CDR3 sequences, around 39% of them singletons. Indicated time point: late sampling 161 to 241 days after vaccination in a few convalescent patients. Positive SARS-CoV-2 PCR tests in convalescent patients dated from March to December 2020, pre-Alpha, Beta and Delta. The source material was CD4+ T cells from blood, sampled about 7 months after SARS-CoV-2 vaccination. The sequence came from a human donor who had recovered from COVID-19. The chain employs TRBV20-1 and TRBJ2-2, with 10 bases aligning to TRBD2. The CDR3 sequence: CSARELAGWNTGELFF. CDR3 DNA: TGCAGTGCTAGAGAACTAGCGGGATGGAACACCGGGGAGCTGTTTTTT.